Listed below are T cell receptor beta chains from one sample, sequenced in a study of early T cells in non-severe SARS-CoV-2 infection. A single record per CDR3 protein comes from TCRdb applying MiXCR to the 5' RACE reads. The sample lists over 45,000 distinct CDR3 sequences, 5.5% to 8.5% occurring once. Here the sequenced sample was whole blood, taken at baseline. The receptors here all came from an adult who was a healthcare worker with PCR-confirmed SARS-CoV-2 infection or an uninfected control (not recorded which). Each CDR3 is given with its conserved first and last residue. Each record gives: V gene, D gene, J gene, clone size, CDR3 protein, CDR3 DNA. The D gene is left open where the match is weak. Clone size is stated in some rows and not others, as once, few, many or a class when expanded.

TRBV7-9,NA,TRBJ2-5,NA,CASSRGGEETQYF,TGTGCCAGCAGCCGGGGTGGTGAGGAGACCCAGTACTTC
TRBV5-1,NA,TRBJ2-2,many,CASSAWISGGTGELFF,TGCGCCAGCAGCGCTTGGATTTCCGGAGGCACCGGGGAGCTGTTTTTT
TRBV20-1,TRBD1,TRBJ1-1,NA,CSAGRQGEAFF,TGCAGTGCTGGAAGACAGGGGGAAGCTTTCTTT
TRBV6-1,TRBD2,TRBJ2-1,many,CASSVSGGDEQFF,TGTGCCAGCAGTGTCAGCGGGGGGGATGAGCAGTTCTTC
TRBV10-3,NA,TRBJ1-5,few,CAISESIVGGSNQPQHF,TGTGCCATCAGTGAGTCGATTGTGGGGGGAAGCAATCAGCCCCAGCATTTT
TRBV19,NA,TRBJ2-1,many,CASSIWTVTSSYNEQFF,TGTGCCAGTAGTATCTGGACCGTAACGAGCTCCTACAATGAGCAGTTCTTC
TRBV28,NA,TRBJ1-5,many,CASTLNRWDQPQHF,TGTGCCAGCACCCTAAACCGGTGGGATCAGCCCCAGCATTTT
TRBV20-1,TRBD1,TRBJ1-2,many,CSAGAGGRSGYTF,TGCAGTGCTGGGGCAGGGGGGAGGTCTGGCTACACCTTC
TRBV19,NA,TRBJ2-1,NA,CASSMGLAPPNEQFF,TGTGCCAGTAGTATGGGGCTAGCCCCGCCTAATGAGCAGTTCTTC
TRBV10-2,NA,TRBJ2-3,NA,CASSVRDTQYF,TGCGCCAGCAGTGTAAGAGATACGCAGTATTTT
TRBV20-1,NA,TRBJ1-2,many,CSAATGYGYTF,TGCAGTGCTGCGACAGGATATGGCTACACCTTC
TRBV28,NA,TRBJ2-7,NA,CASSSPFYEQYF,TGTGCCAGCAGTTCGCCCTTCTACGAGCAGTACTTC
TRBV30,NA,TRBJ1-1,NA,CAWSVRVNTEAFF,TGTGCCTGGAGTGTAAGGGTAAACACTGAAGCTTTCTTT
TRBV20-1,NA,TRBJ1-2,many,CSADGPRGGYTF,TGCAGTGCTGACGGACCGAGGGGTGGCTACACCTTC
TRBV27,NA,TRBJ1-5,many,CASTPRGRGQPQHF,TGTGCCAGCACCCCCCGGGGCAGGGGTCAGCCCCAGCATTTT
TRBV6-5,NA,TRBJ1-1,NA,CASRWREGKTEAFF,TGTGCCAGCAGGTGGAGGGAGGGGAAAACTGAAGCTTTCTTT
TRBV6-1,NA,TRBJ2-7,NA,CASSEFSLHEQYF,TGTGCCAGCAGTGAATTCAGTCTCCACGAGCAGTACTTC
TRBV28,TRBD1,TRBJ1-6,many,CASHGQGNSPLHF,TGTGCCAGCCACGGACAGGGGAATTCACCCCTCCACTTT
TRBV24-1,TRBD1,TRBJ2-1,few,CATSVQGYNEQFF,TGTGCCACCAGTGTACAGGGGTACAATGAGCAGTTCTTC
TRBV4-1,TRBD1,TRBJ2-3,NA,CASSDDREDTDTQYF,TGCGCCAGCAGCGACGACAGGGAAGACACAGATACGCAGTATTTT
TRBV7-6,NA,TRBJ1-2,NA,CASSLFEVAYPERPNYGYTF,TGTGCCAGCAGCTTATTTGAGGTGGCATACCCGGAAAGGCCAAACTATGGCTACACCTTC
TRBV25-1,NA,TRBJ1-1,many,CATTGWGDQTEAFF,TGTGCCACCACAGGGTGGGGCGATCAGACTGAAGCTTTCTTT
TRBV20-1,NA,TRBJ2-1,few,CSATADTLEYNEQFF,TGCAGTGCCACCGCGGACACGTTAGAATACAATGAGCAGTTCTTC
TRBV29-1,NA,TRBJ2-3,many,CSGASDWGTDTQYF,TGCAGCGGGGCATCGGACTGGGGCACAGATACGCAGTATTTT
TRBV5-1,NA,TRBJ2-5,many,CASSFGSQETQYF,TGCGCCAGCAGCTTTGGGTCCCAAGAGACCCAGTACTTC
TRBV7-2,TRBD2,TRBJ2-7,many,CASRDPGLAGGDEQYF,TGTGCCAGCAGGGACCCCGGACTAGCGGGGGGGGACGAGCAGTACTTC
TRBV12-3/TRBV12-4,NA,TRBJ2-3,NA,CASRTPDSTDTQYF,TGTGCCAGCAGGACTCCGGACAGCACAGATACGCAGTATTTT
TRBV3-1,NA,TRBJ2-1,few,CASSQGLDSSYNEQFF,TGTGCCAGCAGCCAGGGACTCGACAGCTCCTACAATGAGCAGTTCTTC
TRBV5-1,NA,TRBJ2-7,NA,CASSLAGGQNYEQYF,TGCGCCAGCAGCTTGGCCGGGGGCCAAAACTACGAGCAGTACTTC
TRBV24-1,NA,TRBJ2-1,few,CATSDPIEYEQFF,TGTGCCACCAGTGACCCCATAGAATATGAGCAGTTCTTC
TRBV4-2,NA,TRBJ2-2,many,CASSQDPGNTGELFF,TGTGCCAGCAGCCAAGATCCCGGGAACACCGGGGAGCTGTTTTTT
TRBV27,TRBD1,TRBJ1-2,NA,CASSIKVGQGVGGYTF,TGTGCCAGCAGTATTAAGGTCGGACAGGGCGTGGGTGGCTACACCTTC
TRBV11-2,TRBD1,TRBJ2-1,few,CASSLRDRSYNEQFF,TGTGCCAGCAGCCTACGGGACAGGAGCTACAATGAGCAGTTCTTC
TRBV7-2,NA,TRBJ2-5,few,CASSPRLGGQETQYF,TGTGCCAGCAGCCCTAGATTGGGGGGCCAAGAGACCCAGTACTTC
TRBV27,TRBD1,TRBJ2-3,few,CASSSYGQGATDTQYF,TGTGCCAGCAGTTCATACGGACAGGGAGCCACAGATACGCAGTATTTT
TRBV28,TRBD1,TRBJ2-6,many,CASIPDRGVPGANVLTF,TGTGCCAGTATACCGGACAGGGGTGTTCCTGGGGCCAACGTCCTGACTTTC
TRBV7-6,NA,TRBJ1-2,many,CASSLRDGSGEGYTF,TGTGCCAGCAGCTTACGGGACGGAAGCGGAGAGGGCTACACCTTC
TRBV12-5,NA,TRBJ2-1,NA,CASGPSRDEQFF,TGTGCTAGTGGTCCCTCCCGCGATGAGCAGTTCTTC
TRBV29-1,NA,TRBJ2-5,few,CSVGVTQETQYF,TGCAGCGTTGGAGTAACGCAAGAGACCCAGTACTTC
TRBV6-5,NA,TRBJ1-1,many,CASSYKGRGTEAFF,TGTGCCAGCAGTTACAAGGGCAGGGGCACTGAAGCTTTCTTT
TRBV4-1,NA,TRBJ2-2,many,CASSQEISLRGVGELFF,TGCGCCAGCAGCCAAGAAATTAGTCTGCGGGGTGTCGGGGAGCTGTTTTTT
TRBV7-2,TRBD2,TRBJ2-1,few,CASSPGTSGGNEQFF,TGTGCCAGCAGCCCGGGGACTAGCGGGGGAAATGAGCAGTTCTTC
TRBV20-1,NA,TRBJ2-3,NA,CSARRGRDTQYF,TGCAGTGCTAGAAGGGGGAGGGATACGCAGTATTTT
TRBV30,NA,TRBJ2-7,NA,CAWSGPRPYEQYF,TGTGCCTGGAGTGGCCCCCGGCCCTACGAGCAGTACTTC
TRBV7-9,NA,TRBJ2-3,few,CASSLFGGDTDTQYF,TGTGCCAGCAGCTTATTCGGCGGAGACACAGATACGCAGTATTTT
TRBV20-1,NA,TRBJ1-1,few,CSAPKMRTEAFF,TGCAGTGCGCCCAAAATGAGAACTGAAGCTTTCTTT
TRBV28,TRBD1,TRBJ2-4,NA,CASSVTGEAKNIQYF,TGTGCCAGCAGTGTGACAGGGGAAGCCAAAAACATTCAGTACTTC
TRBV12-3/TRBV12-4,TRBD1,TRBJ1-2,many,CASNRGGTGTGYTF,TGTGCCAGCAACCGGGGAGGGACAGGGACCGGCTACACCTTC
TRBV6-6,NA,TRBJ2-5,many,CASSSRKETQYF,TGTGCCAGCTCGTCTCGGAAAGAGACCCAGTACTTC
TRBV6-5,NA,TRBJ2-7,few,CASSSSGGTYEQYF,TGTGCCAGCAGTTCATCAGGGGGGACCTACGAGCAGTACTTC
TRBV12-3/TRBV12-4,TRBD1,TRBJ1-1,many,CASSKRQGGEAFF,TGTGCCAGCAGCAAAAGACAGGGAGGTGAAGCTTTCTTT
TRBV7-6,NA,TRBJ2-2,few,CASSLPTATTGELFF,TGTGCCAGCAGCTTACCTACAGCTACAACCGGGGAGCTGTTTTTT